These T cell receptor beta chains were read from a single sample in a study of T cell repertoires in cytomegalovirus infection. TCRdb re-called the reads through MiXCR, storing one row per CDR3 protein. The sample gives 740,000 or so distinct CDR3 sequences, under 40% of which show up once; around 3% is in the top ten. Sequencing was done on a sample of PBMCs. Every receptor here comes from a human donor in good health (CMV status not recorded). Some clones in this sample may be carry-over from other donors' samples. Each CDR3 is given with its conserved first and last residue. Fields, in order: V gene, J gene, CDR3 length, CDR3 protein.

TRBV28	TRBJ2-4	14	CASHPGGAKNIQYF
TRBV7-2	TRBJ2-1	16	CASRKETGLAEGEQFF
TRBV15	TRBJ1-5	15	CATSRPSGGSPPQHF
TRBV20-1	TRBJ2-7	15	CSARDFREPSYEQYF
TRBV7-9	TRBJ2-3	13	CASSSQGADTQYF
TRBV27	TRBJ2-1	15	CASSDRALAYNEQFF
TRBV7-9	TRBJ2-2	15	CASSQDAGSTGELFF
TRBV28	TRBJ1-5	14	CASSLPDYNQPQHF
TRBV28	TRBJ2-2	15	CASIMFRANTGELFF
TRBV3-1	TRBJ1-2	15	CASSLRGAANYGYTF
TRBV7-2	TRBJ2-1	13	CSRSLGSSNERFF
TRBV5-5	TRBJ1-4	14	CASSSEGLPEKLFF
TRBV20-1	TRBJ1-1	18	CSPRQGRGLGDLNTEAFF
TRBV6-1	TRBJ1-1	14	CASSWDKLNTEAFF
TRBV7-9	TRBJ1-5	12	CASSNTNQPQHF
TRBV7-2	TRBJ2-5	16	CASSSRIAGSGETQYF
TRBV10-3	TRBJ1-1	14	CAISESGQGPEAFF
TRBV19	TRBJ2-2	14	CASSGIANTGELFF
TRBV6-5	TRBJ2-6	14	CASSYSVEANVLTF
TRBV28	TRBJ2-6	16	CASSLVQGSGANVLTF
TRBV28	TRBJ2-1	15	CASRRGGLAGSEQFF
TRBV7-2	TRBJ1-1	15	CASSFPGQGAIEAFF
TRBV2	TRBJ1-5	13	CAISRDLPQPQHF
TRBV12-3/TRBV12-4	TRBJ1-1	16	CASSFSGEMTNTEAFF
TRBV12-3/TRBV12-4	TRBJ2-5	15	CASSPGSRSQETQYF
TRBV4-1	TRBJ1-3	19	CASSQGAVTAKSSGNTIYF
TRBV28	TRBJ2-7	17	CASSSSNSFWGSYEQYF
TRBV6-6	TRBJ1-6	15	CASSYGFPEDSPLHF
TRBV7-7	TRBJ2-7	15	CASSLGPGLVYEQYF
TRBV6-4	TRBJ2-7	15	CASIEREGGPYEQYF
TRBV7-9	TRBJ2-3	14	CASSLWEGTDTQYF
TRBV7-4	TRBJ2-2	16	CASSLLGTANTGELFF
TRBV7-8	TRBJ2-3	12	CASSPATDTQYF
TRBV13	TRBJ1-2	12	CASSGELSGYTF
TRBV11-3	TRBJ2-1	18	CASSPTSGRAGIHNEQFF
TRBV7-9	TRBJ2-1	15	CASSPEGRGVNEQFF
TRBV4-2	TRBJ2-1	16	CASSRPSQRGGDEQFF
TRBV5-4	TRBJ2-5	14	CASSLGDIPETQYF
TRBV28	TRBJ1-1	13	CASSFWQNTEAFF